Each of the 21 T cell receptor beta chains below was sequenced from the same sample in a study of T-cell reconstitution after alpha-beta-depleted transplantation in children. The library targeted TCRbeta and was prepared with unique molecular identifiers. One entry per CDR3 protein, called by TCRdb with MiXCR from the PCR reads. Here the sample spans fewer than 350,000 distinct CDR3 sequences, around a tenth being singletons. The source material was PBMCs, sampled before TCRalphabeta/CD19-depleted stem cell transplant. The receptor source for this set is a boy younger than two with acute myeloid leukemia, due to receive a stem cell transplant.

The sample holds many counts of this clonotype. The chain links TRBV5-1 to TRBJ1-1; TRBD1 aligns across 10 bases. With 5 bases clipped from V and 2 bases from J, the junction kept 3 bases outside the gene matches. The CDR3 is made up of 14 amino acids. Germline V gene sequence: CDR1 SGHRS, CDR2 YFSETQ. The CDR3 sequence is CASRVTGGNTEAFF. In DNA, the CDR3 is TGCGCCAGCAGGGTGACAGGGGGCAACACTGAAGCTTTCTTT.

Points on this clonotype: One base away lies a much larger clone, so this may be a sequencing read error. The chain joins TRBV28 to TRBJ2-3; 7 positions agree with TRBD1. Germline values: CDR1 MDHEN, CDR2 SYDVKM. This CDR3 region has 15 residues. CDR3 residues: CASRADRWGTDAQYF. The CDR3 bases are TGTGCCAGCAGGGCGGACAGGTGGGGCACAGATGCGCAGTATTTT.

CDR3 sequence: CASSLAGGSGEKLFF. The CDR3 coding sequence is TGCGCCAGCAGCTTGGCCGGAGGGTCTGGTGAAAAACTGTTTTTT. J is TRBJ1-4 and V is TRBV5-1; D unresolved. From germline, CDR1 is SGHRS and CDR2 YFSETQ. V lost 0 bases and J lost 7, with 13 bases in between. This CDR3 is 15 amino acids long.

This clonotype was counted ten times or more. This rearrangement joins TRBV5-1 to TRBJ1-1, with D perhaps matching TRBD1 (5 bases). CDR1 is SGHRS, CDR2 YFSETQ, per germline. Deletions cut 3 bases from V and 8 bases from J, with 8 bases between. The CDR3 is made up of 11 amino acids. The CDR3 DNA follows: TGCGCCAGCAGCTCCTACAGGGAAGCTTTCTTT. Translating it yields CASSSYREAFF.

The chain joins TRBV28 to TRBJ2-7, with TRBD1 as a possible D gene (5 bases). Trimming took 3 bases from V and 9 from J, leaving 15 bases between them. The CDR3 extends over 13 amino acids. Germline-derived CDR1 and CDR2 are MDHEN and SYDVKM. CDR3: CASSFPGAGMQYF. CDR3 nucleotide sequence: TGTGCCAGCAGTTTTCCTGGTGCAGGGATGCAGTACTTC.

This clonotype has a handful of counts. This chain uses TRBV2 with TRBJ2-7; 7 nucleotides agree with TRBD1. V shed 6 bases, J shed 3 bases, and the junction held 8 bases outside the gene matches. The germline V gene has CDR1 SNHLY and CDR2 FYNNEI. The CDR3 spans 14 residues. As DNA, the CDR3 is TGTGCCAGCAGCCTTGACAGGGTCAACTACGAGCAGTACTTC. Amino acid sequence: CASSLDRVNYEQYF.

The J gene is TRBJ1-1, the V gene TRBV29-1, with a tentative D call TRBD1 (5 bases). The CDR3 sequence is 13 residues long. Germline V lookup: CDR1 SQVTM, CDR2 ANQGSEA. V was pared by 4 bases and J by 1 base, with 10 bases between. The CDR3 spells CSVAVGTNTEAFF. CDR3 sequence (DNA): TGCAGCGTTGCCGTCGGGACGAACACTGAAGCTTTCTTT.

This clonotype was seen more than once but under ten times. V gene TRBV3-1 combines with J gene TRBJ2-7; D remains ambiguous. V was trimmed by 1 base and J by 4 bases, leaving 11 bases between them. The CDR3 covers 14 residues. The germline V gene has CDR1 LGHDT and CDR2 YNNKEL (reference sequence). The CDR3 sequence is CASSQGAGPYEQYF. The CDR3 nucleotides read TGTGCCAGCAGCCAAGGTGCAGGACCGTACGAGCAGTACTTC.

This clonotype was counted at least ten times. J is TRBJ2-7 and V is TRBV24-1, with TRBD1 identical over 7 bases. The junction had 6 bases not matched to a gene; V was cut back by 3 bases and J by 2 bases. The CDR3 consists of 15 residues. CDR1 and CDR2 (germline): KGHDR, SFDVKD. The CDR3 nucleotides are TGTGCCACCAGTGATACCCGGGACAGCCCCTACGAGCAGTACTTC. Amino acid sequence: CATSDTRDSPYEQYF.

This clonotype came up many times. The V and J genes are TRBV7-9 and TRBJ2-7, with 8 bases lining up with TRBD1. J lost 5 bases, V lost 5 bases, and 8 bases had no gene match. The CDR3 has 14 amino acids. CDR1 is SEHNR, CDR2 FQNEAQ, per germline (reference sequence). The CDR3: CASSQDRADNEQYF. The CDR3 DNA follows: TGTGCCAGCAGCCAGGACAGGGCAGACAACGAGCAGTACTTC.

V and J are TRBV5-1 and TRBJ2-7; D might be TRBD1 (6 bases). The germline V gene has CDR1 SGHRS and CDR2 YFSETQ. Trimming took 0 bases from V and 6 from J, leaving 19 bases between them. The length of the CDR3 is 16 residues. Written as DNA, the CDR3 is TGCGCCAGCAGCTTGGAACCGACAGGCGCCCGTCTCGAGCAGTACTTC. As protein: CASSLEPTGARLEQYF.

This clonotype was seen repeatedly, ten times or more. The chain uses TRBV20-1 and TRBJ2-3, with 9 bases matching TRBD1. Germline trimming cut 6 bases from V and 0 bases from J; bases unmatched to any gene: 13. The germline V gene has CDR1 DFQATT and CDR2 SNEGSKA (reference sequence). This CDR3 spans 17 amino acids. CDR3: CSAAPLGQGRSTDTQYF. The DNA of the CDR3 is TGCAGTGCCGCCCCCTTGGGACAGGGAAGAAGCACAGATACGCAGTATTTT.

In this sample, this clonotype turned up a few times. J is TRBJ2-2 and V is TRBV9; D unresolved. Germline V gene data show CDR1 as SGDLS and CDR2 as YYNGEE. V lost 0 bases and J lost 3, with 6 bases in between. This CDR3 contains 14 residues. DNA for the CDR3: TGTGCCAGCAGCGTAGAACCATACACCGGGGAGCTGTTTTTT. Its protein is CASSVEPYTGELFF. Full variable domain (rest looked up from reference TRBV9 and TRBJ2-2): DSGVTQTPKHLITATGQRVTLRCSPRSGDLSVYWYQQSLDQGLQFLIQYYNGEERAKGNILERFSAQQFPDLHSELNLSSLELGDSALYFCASSVEPYTGELFFGEGSRLTVL.

This clonotype occurred many times. The genes are TRBV6-5 and TRBJ2-7; 7 bases are a match to TRBD1. The germline V gene has CDR1 MNHEY and CDR2 SVGAGI. The CDR3 is 15 residues long. The J segment lost 0 bases and the V segment lost 2 bases, leaving 4 bases of the junction unmatched. The CDR3 region is CASSYAAGGSYEQYF. The CDR3 nucleotides read TGTGCCAGCAGTTACGCGGCAGGGGGCTCCTACGAGCAGTACTTC.

This clonotype was counted ten times or more. CDR3 nucleotide sequence: TGTGCCAGCAGCATCCCTAGCGGCCCTCAAGAGACCCAGTACTTC. Residues: CASSIPSGPQETQYF. The chain is built from TRBV11-2 and TRBJ2-5, with 7 bases matching TRBD2. CDR3 length: 15 residues. Trimming removed 5 bases from V and 2 bases from J; junction bases left unmatched: 8. Per germline, CDR1 SGHAT and CDR2 FQNNGV.

The chain carries TRBV6-5 and TRBJ1-2; no clear D gene. Per germline, CDR1 MNHEY and CDR2 SVGAGI. The CDR3 sequence is 14 residues long. Trimming cost V 4 bases and J 3 bases, with 12 bases left between them. CDR3 DNA sequence: TGTGCCAGCAGTTTTGGGCTCCCCGACTATGGCTACACCTTC. Translated, it gives CASSFGLPDYGYTF.

As regards this clonotype: A much larger clone differs from this one at a single base, so this may be a read error. The genes are TRBV29-1 and TRBJ2-1; D may be TRBD1 or TRBD2 (5 bases each). The V end was cut by 7 bases, the J end by 6 bases, with 13 bases between. Germline V gene data show CDR1 as SQVTM and CDR2 as ANQGSEA. The CDR3 consists of 12 residues. As DNA, the CDR3 is TGCAGCGGATTGACAGAGGGCAATGAGCAGTTCTTC. This translates into CSGLTEGNEQFF.

This clonotype was observed at least ten times. The rearrangement uses TRBV29-1 and TRBJ2-1; the D gene could be TRBD1 or TRBD2 (5 bases each). Germline V gives CDR1 SQVTM, CDR2 ANQGSEA. This CDR3 comprises 15 residues. Trimming shortened V by 2 bases and J by 8 bases, and 19 bases separated the two germline ends. The CDR3 loop is CSVETVGVSIDEQFF. The DNA of the CDR3 is TGCAGCGTTGAAACTGTGGGGGTGTCTATTGATGAGCAGTTCTTC.

DNA for the CDR3: TGTGCCAGCAGTCCCTCCCCGGGACAGGAGCACCTCACAGATACGCAGTATTTT. Translated: CASSPSPGQEHLTDTQYF. This chain links TRBV6-1 with TRBJ2-3, with 8 bases identical to TRBD1. V was clipped by 5 bases and J by 2 bases; unmatched bases: 15. CDR3 length: 18 residues. CDR1 MNHNS and CDR2 SASEGT come from the germline V gene.

This clonotype was picked up many times. V is TRBV15 and J is TRBJ2-5; D gene ambiguous. The germline V gene has CDR1 LNHNV and CDR2 YYDKDF (reference sequence). This CDR3 is 15 amino acids long. V lost 1 base and J 1 base, leaving 10 bases between the germline ends. DNA for the CDR3: TGTGCCACCAGCAGAGGAGACGGCCCCCAAGAGACCCAGTACTTC. This gives the protein CATSRGDGPQETQYF.

The chain links TRBV20-1 to TRBJ2-7, with D unclear. Trimming removed 4 bases at V and 1 base at J, with 14 bases between. This CDR3 region has 14 residues. Germline CDR1 and CDR2: DFQATT and SNEGSKA (reference sequence). The CDR3 region has the DNA TGCAGTGCTAACAGAATGCGAGGATCCTACGAGCAGTACTTC. It translates to CSANRMRGSYEQYF.